The source of this T cell receptor (beta chain) is a study of shared clonotypes between healthy human individuals. Germline-derived CDR1 and CDR2 are SQVTM and ANQGSEA. The CDR3 sequence is 13 residues long. V lost 4 bases and J 4 bases, leaving 13 bases between the germline ends. The protocol was immunoSEQ multiplex PCR, while the TCRdb copy is restricted to in-frame clones and leaves out a portion. This sample has over 950,000 clones, with 70% to 85% found just once. Details on this clone: Its antigen is currently unknown.

Caucasian adults living in Nashville, Tennessee, provided all samples. Findings of the study overall: Sequencing of the sorted subsets was shown by rarefaction to be incomplete despite large depth. Non-shared clonotypes had lower generation probabilities than clonotypes shared by all four sorted-subset donors. Larger estimated richness was generally seen in naive subsets than in memory subsets.

What was sequenced was memory CD4+ T cells from PBMCs. Subset in this sample: CD45RA-negative fraction. This sequence was found in a man aged 18 to 29 in good health. Some clones in this sample may be carry-over from other donors' samples. This chain connects TRBV29-1 to TRBJ1-1, with TRBD1 as a possible D gene (6 bases). CDR3 residues: CSVGGPGSTEAFF. DNA of the CDR3: TGCAGCGTTGGGGGGCCAGGGTCCACTGAAGCTTTCTTT.